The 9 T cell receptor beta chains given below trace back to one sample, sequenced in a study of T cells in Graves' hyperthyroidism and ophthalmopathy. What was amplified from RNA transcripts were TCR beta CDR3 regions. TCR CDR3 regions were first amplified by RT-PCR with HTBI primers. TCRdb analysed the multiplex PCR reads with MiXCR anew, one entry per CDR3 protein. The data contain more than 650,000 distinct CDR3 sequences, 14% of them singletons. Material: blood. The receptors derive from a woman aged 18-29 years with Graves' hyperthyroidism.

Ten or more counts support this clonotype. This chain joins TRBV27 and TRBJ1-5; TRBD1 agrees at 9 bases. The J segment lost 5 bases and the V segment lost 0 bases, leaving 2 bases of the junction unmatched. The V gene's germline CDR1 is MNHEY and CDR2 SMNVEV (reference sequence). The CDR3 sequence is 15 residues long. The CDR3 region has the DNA TGTGCCAGCAGTTTATCACGGGACAGGGATCAGCCCCAGCATTTT. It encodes CASSLSRDRDQPQHF.

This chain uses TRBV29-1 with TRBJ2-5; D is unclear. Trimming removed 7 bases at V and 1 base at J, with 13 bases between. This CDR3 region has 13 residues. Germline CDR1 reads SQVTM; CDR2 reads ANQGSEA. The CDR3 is CSAWTVRQETQYF. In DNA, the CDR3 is TGCAGCGCCTGGACGGTACGCCAAGAGACCCAGTACTTC.

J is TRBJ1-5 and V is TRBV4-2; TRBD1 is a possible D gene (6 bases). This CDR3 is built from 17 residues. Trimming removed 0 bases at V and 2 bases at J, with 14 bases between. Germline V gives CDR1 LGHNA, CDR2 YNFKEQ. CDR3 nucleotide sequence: TGTGCCAGCAGCCAAGATCTATTCAGGACAGGCAATCAGCCCCAGCATTTT. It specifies CASSQDLFRTGNQPQHF.

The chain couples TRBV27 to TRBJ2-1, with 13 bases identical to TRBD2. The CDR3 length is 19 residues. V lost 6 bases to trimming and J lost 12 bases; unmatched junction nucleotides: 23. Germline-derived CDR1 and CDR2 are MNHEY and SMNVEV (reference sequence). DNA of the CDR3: TGTGCCAGCAGCTTTATCGGACTAGCGGGAGTTACGGACAAATTTGGGCAGTTCTTC. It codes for CASSFIGLAGVTDKFGQFF.

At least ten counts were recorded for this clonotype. For the CDR3, the DNA is TGTGCCAGCAGCGTCCGGGAGACTCTTTGGGGGACAGAGACCCAGTACTTC. This sequence encodes CASSVRETLWGTETQYF. V gene TRBV14 combines with J gene TRBJ2-5; D possibly corresponds to TRBD2 (6 bases). Trimming cost V 5 bases and J 4 bases, with 23 bases left between them. The CDR3 loop spans 17 amino acids. Looked up from germline, CDR1 is SGHDN and CDR2 is FVKESK.

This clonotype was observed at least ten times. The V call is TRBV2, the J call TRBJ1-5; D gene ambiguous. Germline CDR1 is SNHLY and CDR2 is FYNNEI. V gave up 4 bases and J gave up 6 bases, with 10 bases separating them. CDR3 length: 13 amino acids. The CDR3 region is CASSASMSQPQHF. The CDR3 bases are TGTGCCAGCAGTGCTTCTATGAGTCAGCCCCAGCATTTT.

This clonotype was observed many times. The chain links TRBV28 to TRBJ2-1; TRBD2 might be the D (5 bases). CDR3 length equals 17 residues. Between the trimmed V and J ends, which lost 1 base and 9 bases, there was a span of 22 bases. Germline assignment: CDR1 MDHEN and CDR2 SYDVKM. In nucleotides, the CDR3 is TGTGCCAGCAGTTTATCCAGGATCCGAACTAGTAGGATTGAGCAGTTCTTC. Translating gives CASSLSRIRTSRIEQFF.

CDR3 residues: CSVESYTGQAYNEQFF. DNA of the CDR3: TGCAGCGTTGAGAGTTATACGGGGCAAGCCTACAATGAGCAGTTCTTC. The gene calls are TRBV29-1 and TRBJ2-1; D tentatively fits TRBD1 or TRBD2 (5 bases each). Germline loops: CDR1 SQVTM, CDR2 ANQGSEA. Trimming left V 3 bases short and J 2 bases short, with 17 bases between. The CDR3 loop spans 16 amino acids.

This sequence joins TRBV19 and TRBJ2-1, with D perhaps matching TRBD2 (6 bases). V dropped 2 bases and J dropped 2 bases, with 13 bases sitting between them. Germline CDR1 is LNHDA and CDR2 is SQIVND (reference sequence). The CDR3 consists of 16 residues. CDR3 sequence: CASSIPAGPTYNEQFF. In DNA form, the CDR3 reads TGTGCCAGTAGTATACCAGCGGGCCCAACCTACAATGAGCAGTTCTTC. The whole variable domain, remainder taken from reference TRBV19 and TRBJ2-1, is DGGITQSPKYLFRKEGQNVTLSCEQNLNHDAMYWYRQDPGQGLRLIYYSQIVNDFQKGDIAEGYSVSREKKESFPLTVTSAQKNPTAFYLCASSIPAGPTYNEQFFGPGTRLTVL.